The T cell receptor beta chain under discussion was sequenced for a study of PD-1 blockade in classical Hodgkin lymphoma. Study observations and caveats: The diversity seen at baseline in complete responders resembled that of newly diagnosed patients.

Time point noted: cycle 4 day 1 (C4D1), after 6 weeks of nivolumab. Exposure to brentuximab vedotin varied, and each patient had relapsed following autologous stem cell transplantation. A single count supports this clone. Its specificity is not known. Germline V lookup: CDR1 SGHRS, CDR2 YFSETQ. Trimming took off 4 bases at V and 4 bases at J, with 21 bases between the two ends. The CDR3 extends over 17 amino acids. Using immunoSEQ multiplex PCR, the repertoire was profiled, and TCRdb retains in-frame clones only, with some absent. The sample includes tens of thousands of clones, over 75% of them seen just once.

V and J are TRBV5-1 and TRBJ1-5; weak D call: TRBD1 (6 bases). This TCR came from a human donor with classical Hodgkin lymphoma. The specimen comprised peripheral blood mononuclear cells (PBMCs), sampled before the fourth cycle of nivolumab. CDR3 DNA sequence: TGCGCCAGCAGCCCCGAGGGCTTGGGGCAGGGGAATCAGCCCCAGCATTTT. Protein: CASSPEGLGQGNQPQHF. The whole variable domain, filled in from reference TRBV5-1 and TRBJ1-5, reads KAGVTQTPRYLIKTRGQQVTLSCSPISGHRSVSWYQQTPGQGLQFLFEYFSETQRNKGNFPGRFSGRQFSNSRSEMNVSTLELGDSALYLCASSPEGLGQGNQPQHFGDGTRLSIL.